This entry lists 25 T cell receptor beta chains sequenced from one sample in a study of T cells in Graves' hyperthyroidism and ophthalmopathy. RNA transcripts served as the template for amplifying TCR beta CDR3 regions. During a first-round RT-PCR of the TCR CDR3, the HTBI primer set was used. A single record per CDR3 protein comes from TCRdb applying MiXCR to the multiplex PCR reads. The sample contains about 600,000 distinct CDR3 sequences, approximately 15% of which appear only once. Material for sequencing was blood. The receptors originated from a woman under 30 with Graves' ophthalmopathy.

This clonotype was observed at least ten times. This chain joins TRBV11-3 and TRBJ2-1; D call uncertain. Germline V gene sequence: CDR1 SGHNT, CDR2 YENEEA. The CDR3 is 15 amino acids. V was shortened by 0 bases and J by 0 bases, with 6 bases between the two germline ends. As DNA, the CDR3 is TGTGCCAGCAGCTTAGACCCCAGCTCCTACAATGAGCAGTTCTTC. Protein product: CASSLDPSSYNEQFF.

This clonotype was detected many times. In DNA, the CDR3 is TGTGCCAGCAGTTTTGGACAGGGGGACTACGAGCAGTACTTC. It codes for CASSFGQGDYEQYF. The rearrangement uses TRBV12-3 or TRBV12-4 and TRBJ2-7, with 10 bases matching TRBD1. This CDR3 spans 14 amino acids. The V segment lost 3 bases and the J segment 3 bases; nucleotides outside the gene matches: 2.

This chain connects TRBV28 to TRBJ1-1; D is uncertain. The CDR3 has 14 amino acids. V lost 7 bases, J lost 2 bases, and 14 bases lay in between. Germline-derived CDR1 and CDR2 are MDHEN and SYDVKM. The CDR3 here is CASIVLGINTEAFF. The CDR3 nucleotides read TGTGCCAGCATCGTACTGGGCATTAACACTGAAGCTTTCTTT.

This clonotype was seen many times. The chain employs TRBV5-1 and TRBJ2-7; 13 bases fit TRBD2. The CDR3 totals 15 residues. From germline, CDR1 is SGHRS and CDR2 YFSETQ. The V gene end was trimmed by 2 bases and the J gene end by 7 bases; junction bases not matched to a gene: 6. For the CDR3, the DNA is TGCGCCAGCAGCTTCGGACTAGCGGGAGTAGGGGAGCAGTACTTC. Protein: CASSFGLAGVGEQYF.

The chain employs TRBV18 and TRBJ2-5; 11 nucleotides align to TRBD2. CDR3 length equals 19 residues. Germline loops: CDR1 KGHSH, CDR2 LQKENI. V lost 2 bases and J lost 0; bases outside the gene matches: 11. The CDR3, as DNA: TGTGCCAGCTCACCAGTTGGGACTAGCGGTCGCCCGTACCAAGAGACCCAGTACTTC. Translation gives CASSPVGTSGRPYQETQYF. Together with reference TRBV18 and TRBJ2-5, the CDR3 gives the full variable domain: NAGVMQNPRHLVRRRGQEARLRCSPMKGHSHVYWYRQLPEEGLKFMVYLQKENIIDESGMPKERFSAEFPKEGPSILRIQQVVRGDSAAYFCASSPVGTSGRPYQETQYFGPGTRLLVL.

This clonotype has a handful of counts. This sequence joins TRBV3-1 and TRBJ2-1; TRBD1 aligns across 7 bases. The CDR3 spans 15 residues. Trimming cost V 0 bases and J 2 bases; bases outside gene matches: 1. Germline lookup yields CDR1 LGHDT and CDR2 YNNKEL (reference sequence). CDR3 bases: TGTGCCAGCAGCCAAGACCAGGGGGCCTACAATGAGCAGTTCTTC. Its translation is CASSQDQGAYNEQFF.

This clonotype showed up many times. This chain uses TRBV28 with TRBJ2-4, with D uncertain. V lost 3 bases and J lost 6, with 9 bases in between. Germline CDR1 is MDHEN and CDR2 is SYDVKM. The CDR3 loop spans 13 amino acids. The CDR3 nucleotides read TGTGCCAGCAGTTTCATGATGGGAAACATTCAGTACTTC. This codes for CASSFMMGNIQYF.

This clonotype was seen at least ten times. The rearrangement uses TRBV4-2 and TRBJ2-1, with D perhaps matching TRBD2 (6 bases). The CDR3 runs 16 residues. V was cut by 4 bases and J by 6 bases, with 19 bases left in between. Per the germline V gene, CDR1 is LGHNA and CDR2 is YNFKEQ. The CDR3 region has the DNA TGTGCCAGCAGCCCATCGGCGGGAACACAATCCAATGAGCAGTTCTTC. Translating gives CASSPSAGTQSNEQFF.

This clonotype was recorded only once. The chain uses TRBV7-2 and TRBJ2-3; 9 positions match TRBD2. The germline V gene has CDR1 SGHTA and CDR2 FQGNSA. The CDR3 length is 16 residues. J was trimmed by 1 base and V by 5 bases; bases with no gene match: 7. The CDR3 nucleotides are TGTGCCAGCAGCGTCGAACTAGCGGGTGGCACAGATACGCAGTATTTT. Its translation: CASSVELAGGTDTQYF.

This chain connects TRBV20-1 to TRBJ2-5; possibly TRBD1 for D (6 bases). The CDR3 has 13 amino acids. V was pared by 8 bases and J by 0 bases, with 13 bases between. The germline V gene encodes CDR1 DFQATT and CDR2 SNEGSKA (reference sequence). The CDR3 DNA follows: TGCAGTCCCGGGACACAGTACCAAGAGACCCAGTACTTC. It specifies CSPGTQYQETQYF.

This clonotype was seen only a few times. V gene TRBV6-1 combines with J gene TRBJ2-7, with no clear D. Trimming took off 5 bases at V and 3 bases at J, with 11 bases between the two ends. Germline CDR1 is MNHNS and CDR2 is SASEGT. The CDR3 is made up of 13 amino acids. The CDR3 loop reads CASSSGEDYEQYF. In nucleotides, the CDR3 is TGTGCCAGCAGTTCAGGAGAGGACTACGAGCAGTACTTC.

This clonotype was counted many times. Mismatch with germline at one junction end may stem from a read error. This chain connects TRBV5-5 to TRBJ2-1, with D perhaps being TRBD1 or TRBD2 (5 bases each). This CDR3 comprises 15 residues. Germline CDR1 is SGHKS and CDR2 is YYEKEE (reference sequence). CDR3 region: CASSLQGPTYNEQFF. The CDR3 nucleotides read TGTGCCAGCAGCTTGCAGGGACCAACCTACAATGAACAGTTCTTC.

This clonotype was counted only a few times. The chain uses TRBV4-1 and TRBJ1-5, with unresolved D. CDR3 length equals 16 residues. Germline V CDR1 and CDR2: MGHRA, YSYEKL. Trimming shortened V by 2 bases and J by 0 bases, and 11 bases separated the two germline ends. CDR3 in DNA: TGCGCCAGCAGCCAACAGGACGGGTATAGCAATCAGCCCCAGCATTTT. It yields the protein CASSQQDGYSNQPQHF.

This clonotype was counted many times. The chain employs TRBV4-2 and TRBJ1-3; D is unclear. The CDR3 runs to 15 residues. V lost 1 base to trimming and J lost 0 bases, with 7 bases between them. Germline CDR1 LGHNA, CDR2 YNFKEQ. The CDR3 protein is CASSQVGDSGNTIYF. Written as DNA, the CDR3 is TGTGCCAGCAGCCAAGTAGGAGACTCTGGAAACACCATATATTTT.

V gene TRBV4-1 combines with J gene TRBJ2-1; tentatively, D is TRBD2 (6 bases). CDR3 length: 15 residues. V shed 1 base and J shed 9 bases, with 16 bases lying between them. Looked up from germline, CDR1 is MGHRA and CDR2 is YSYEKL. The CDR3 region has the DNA TGCGCCAGCAGCCAAGGGGCGGGAAGGGGTCCTGAGCAGTTCTTC. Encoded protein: CASSQGAGRGPEQFF.

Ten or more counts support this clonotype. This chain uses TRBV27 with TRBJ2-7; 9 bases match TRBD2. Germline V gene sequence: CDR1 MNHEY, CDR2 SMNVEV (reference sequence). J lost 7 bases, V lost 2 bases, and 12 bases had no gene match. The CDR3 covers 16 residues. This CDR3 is CASSLLAREGHEEQYF. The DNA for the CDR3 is TGTGCCAGCAGTTTACTCGCGCGGGAGGGCCACGAGGAGCAGTACTTC.

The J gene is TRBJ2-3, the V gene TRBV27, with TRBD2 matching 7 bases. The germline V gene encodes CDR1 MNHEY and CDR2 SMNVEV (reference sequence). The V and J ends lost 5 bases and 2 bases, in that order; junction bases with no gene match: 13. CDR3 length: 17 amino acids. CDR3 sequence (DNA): TGTGCCAGCAGTCCGATTGGGAGGGATGGGCCCACAGATACGCAGTATTTT. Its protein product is CASSPIGRDGPTDTQYF.

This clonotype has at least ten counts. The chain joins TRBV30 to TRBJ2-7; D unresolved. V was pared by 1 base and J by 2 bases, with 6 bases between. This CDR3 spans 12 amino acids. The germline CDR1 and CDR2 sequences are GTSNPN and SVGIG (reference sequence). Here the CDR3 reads CAWSGPTYEQYF. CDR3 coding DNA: TGTGCCTGGAGTGGACCTACCTACGAGCAGTACTTC. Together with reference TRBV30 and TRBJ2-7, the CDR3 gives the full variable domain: SQTIHQWPATLVQPVGSPLSLECTVEGTSNPNLYWYRQAAGRGLQLLFYSVGIGQISSEVPQNLSASRPQDRQFILSSKKLLLSDSGFYLCAWSGPTYEQYFGPGTRLTVT.

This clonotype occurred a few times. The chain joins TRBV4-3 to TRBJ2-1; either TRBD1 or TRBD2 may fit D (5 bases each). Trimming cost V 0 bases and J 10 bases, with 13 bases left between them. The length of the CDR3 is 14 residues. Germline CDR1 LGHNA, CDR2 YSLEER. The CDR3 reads CASSQDSVGAEQFF. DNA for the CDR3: TGCGCCAGCAGCCAAGACTCTGTCGGGGCGGAGCAGTTCTTC.

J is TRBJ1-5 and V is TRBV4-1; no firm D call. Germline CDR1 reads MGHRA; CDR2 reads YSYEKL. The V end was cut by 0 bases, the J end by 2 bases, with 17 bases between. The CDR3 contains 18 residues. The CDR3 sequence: CASSQDLRAWRRNQPQHF. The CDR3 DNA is TGCGCCAGCAGCCAAGATCTTCGGGCTTGGAGGCGCAATCAGCCCCAGCATTTT.

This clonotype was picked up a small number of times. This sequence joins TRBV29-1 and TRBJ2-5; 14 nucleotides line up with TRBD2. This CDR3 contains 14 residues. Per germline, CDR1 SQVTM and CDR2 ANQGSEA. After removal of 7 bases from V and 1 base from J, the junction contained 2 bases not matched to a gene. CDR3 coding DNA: TGCAGCGCCGGGACTAGCGGGGGCCAAGAGACCCAGTACTTC. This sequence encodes CSAGTSGGQETQYF.

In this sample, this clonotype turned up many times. Here the CDR3 reads CASILAGGPGNEQFF. The DNA for the CDR3 is TGTGCCAGTATTCTAGCGGGAGGGCCGGGCAATGAGCAGTTCTTC. V is TRBV12-3 or TRBV12-4 and J is TRBJ2-1; 12 bases line up with TRBD2. The CDR3 runs 15 residues. J gave up 6 bases and V 9 bases, and 9 bases lay outside the gene matches.

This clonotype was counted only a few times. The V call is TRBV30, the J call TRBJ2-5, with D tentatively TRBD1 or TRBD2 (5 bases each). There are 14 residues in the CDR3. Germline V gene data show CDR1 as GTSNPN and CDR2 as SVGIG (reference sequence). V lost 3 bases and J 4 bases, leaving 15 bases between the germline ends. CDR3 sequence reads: CAWSAGTPGETQYF. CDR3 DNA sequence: TGTGCCTGGAGCGCCGGGACCCCGGGAGAGACCCAGTACTTC.

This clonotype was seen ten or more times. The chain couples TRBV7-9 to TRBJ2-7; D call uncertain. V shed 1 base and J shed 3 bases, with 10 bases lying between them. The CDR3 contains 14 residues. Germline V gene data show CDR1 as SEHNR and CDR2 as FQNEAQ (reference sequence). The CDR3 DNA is TGTGCCAGCAGCTTAGAGGTAAAGATCTACGAGCAGTACTTC. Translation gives CASSLEVKIYEQYF.

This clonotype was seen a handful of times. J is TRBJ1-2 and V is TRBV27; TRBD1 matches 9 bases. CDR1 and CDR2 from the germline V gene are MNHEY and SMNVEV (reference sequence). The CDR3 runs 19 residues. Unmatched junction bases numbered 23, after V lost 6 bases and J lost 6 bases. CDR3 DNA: TGTGCCAGCAGCGTCCCACGGCGGGGACAGGGTTTACAAGGCGATGGCTACACCTTC. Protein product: CASSVPRRGQGLQGDGYTF.